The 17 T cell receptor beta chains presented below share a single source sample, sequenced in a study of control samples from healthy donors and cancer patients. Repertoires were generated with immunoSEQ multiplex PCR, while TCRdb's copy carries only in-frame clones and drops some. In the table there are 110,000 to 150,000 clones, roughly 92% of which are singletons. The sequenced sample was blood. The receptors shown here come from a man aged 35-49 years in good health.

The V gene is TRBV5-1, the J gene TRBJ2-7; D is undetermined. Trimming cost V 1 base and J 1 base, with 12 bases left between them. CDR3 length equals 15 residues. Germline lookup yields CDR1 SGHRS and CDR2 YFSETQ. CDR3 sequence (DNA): TGCGCCAGCAGCTTGACGGCCGGAGATTCCTACGAGCAGTACTTC. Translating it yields CASSLTAGDSYEQYF.

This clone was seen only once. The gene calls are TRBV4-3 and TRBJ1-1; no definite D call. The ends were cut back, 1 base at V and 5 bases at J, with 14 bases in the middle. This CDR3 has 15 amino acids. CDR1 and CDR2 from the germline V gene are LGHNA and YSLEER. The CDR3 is CASSQGSRSGTEAFF. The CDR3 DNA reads TGCGCCAGCAGCCAAGGGTCCAGGTCGGGGACTGAAGCTTTCTTT.

The CDR3 region is CASSPSRGPSGNTIYF. DNA of the CDR3: TGTGCCAGCAGTCCCTCGCGGGGGCCCTCTGGAAACACCATATATTTT. The rearrangement links TRBV7-8 to TRBJ1-3; tentative D call: TRBD1 (6 bases). This CDR3 contains 16 residues. CDR1 is SGHVS and CDR2 is FQNEAQ in the germline V gene. V was trimmed by 6 bases and J by 0 bases, leaving 15 bases between them. Full variable domain (outside the CDR3, taken from reference TRBV7-8 and TRBJ1-3): GAGVSQSPRYKVAKRGQDVALRCDPISGHVSLFWYQQALGQGPEFLTYFQNEAQLDKSGLPSDRFFAERPEGSVSTLKIQRTQQEDSAVYLCASSPSRGPSGNTIYFGEGSWLTVV.

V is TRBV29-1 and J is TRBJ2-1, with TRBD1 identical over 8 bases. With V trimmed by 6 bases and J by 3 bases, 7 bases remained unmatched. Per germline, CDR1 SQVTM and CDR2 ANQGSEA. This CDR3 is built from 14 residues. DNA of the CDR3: TGCAGCGTGAGGACAGGGACAGGCTACAATGAGCAGTTCTTC. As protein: CSVRTGTGYNEQFF.

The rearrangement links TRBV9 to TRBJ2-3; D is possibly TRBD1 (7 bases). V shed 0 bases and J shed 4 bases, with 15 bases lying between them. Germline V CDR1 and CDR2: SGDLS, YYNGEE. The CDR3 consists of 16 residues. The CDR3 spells CASSVAGQGGADTQYF. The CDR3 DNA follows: TGTGCCAGCAGCGTAGCTGGCCAGGGGGGCGCAGATACGCAGTATTTT.

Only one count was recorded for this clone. Written as DNA, the CDR3 is TGTGCCAGCAGCTCCGCCGGGACAGGGGGCGCCGAGCAGTACTTC. As protein: CASSSAGTGGAEQYF. This chain joins TRBV11-3 and TRBJ2-7, with TRBD1 matching 12 bases. Losses at the gene ends were 4 bases for V and 6 bases for J; bases not matched to a gene: 7. CDR1 is SGHNT, CDR2 YENEEA, per germline. The length of the CDR3 is 15 residues.

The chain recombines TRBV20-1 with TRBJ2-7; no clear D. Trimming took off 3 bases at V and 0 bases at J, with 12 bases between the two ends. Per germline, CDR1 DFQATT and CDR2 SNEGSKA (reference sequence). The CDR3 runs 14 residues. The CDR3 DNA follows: TGCAGTGCTAGTGGAGATGTGAGCTCCTACGAGCAGTACTTC. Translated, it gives CSASGDVSSYEQYF.

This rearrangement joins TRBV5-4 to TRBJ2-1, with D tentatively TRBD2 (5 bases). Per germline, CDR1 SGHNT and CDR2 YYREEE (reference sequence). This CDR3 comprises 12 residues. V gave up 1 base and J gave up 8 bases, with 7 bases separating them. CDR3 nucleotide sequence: TGTGCCAGCAGCTTGATCGGGGATGAGCAGTTCTTC. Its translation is CASSLIGDEQFF.

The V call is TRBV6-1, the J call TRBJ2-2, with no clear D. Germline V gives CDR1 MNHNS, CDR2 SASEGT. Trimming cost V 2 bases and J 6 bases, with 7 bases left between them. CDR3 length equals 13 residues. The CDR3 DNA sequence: TGTGCCAGCAGTGAAATAGGTGCCGGGGAGCTGTTTTTT. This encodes CASSEIGAGELFF.

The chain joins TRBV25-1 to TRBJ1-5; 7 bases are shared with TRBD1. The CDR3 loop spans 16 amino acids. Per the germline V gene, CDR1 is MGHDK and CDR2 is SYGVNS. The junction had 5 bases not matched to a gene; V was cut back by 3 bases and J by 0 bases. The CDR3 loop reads CASSEGDRVSNQPQHF. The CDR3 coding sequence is TGTGCCAGCAGTGAGGGTGACAGGGTTAGCAATCAGCCCCAGCATTTT.

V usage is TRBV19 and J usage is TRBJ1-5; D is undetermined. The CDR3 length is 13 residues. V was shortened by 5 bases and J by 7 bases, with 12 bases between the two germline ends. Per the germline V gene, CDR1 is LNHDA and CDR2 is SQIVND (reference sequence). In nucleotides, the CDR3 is TGTGCCAGTAGTGTCTCCCGGGGACAGCCCCAGCATTTT. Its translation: CASSVSRGQPQHF. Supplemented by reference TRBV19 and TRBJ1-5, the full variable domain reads DGGITQSPKYLFRKEGQNVTLSCEQNLNHDAMYWYRQDPGQGLRLIYYSQIVNDFQKGDIAEGYSVSREKKESFPLTVTSAQKNPTAFYLCASSVSRGQPQHFGDGTRLSIL.

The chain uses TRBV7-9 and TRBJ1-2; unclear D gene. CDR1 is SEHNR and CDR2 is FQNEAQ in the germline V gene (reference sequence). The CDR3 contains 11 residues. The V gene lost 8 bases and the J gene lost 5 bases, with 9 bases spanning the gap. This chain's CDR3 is CASGSRYGYTF. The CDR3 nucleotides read TGTGCCAGCGGTAGTCGGTATGGCTACACCTTC.

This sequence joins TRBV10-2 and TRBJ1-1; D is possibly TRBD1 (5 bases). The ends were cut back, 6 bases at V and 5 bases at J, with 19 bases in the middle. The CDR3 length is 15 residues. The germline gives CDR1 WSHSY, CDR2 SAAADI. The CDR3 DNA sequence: TGCGCCAGCAGAAGCGGCGGTCTCTGGGGGACTGAAGCTTTCTTT. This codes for CASRSGGLWGTEAFF.

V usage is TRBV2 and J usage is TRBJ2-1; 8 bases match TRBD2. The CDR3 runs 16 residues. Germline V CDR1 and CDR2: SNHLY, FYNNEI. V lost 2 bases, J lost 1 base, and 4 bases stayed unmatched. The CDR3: CASSERLAGSYNEQFF. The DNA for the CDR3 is TGTGCCAGCAGTGAAAGGCTAGCGGGTTCCTACAATGAGCAGTTCTTC.

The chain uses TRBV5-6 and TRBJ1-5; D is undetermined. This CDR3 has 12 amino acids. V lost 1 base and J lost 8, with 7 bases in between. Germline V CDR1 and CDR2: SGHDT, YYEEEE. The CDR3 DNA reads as TGTGCCAGCAGCTTGTGGGGTGAGCCCCAGCATTTT. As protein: CASSLWGEPQHF.

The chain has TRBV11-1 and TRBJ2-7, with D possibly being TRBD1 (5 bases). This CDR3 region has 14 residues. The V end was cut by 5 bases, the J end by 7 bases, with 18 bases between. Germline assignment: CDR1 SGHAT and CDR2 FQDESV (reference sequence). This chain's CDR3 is CASSPMTAQGEQYF. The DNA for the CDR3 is TGTGCCAGCAGCCCAATGACAGCTCAGGGTGAGCAGTACTTC.

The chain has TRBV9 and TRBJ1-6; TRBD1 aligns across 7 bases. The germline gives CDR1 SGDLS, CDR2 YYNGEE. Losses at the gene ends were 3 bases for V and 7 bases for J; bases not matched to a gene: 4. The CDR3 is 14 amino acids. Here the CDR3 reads CASSGTGLNSPLHF. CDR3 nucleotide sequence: TGTGCCAGCAGCGGGACAGGTTTAAATTCACCCCTCCACTTT.